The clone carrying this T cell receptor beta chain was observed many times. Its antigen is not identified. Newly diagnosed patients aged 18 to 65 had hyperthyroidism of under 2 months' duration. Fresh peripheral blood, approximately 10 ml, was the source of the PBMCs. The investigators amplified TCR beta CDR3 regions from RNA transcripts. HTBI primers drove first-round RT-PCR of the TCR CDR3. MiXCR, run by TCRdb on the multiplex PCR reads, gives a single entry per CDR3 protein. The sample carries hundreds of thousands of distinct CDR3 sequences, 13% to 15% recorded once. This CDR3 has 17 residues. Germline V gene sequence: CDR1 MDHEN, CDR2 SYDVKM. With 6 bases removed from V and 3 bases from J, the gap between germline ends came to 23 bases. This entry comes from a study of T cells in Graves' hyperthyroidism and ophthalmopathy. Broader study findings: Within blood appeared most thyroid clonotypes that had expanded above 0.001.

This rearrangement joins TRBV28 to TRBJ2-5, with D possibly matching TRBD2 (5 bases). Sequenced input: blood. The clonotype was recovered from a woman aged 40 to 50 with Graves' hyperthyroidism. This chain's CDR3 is CASSLTPPGSYKETQYF. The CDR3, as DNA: TGTGCCAGCAGCCTAACTCCCCCGGGGTCCTACAAAGAGACCCAGTACTTC.